The 14 T cell receptor beta chains reported below all come from one sample, sequenced in a study of blood T cell repertoires in COVID-19. The table came from immunoSEQ multiplex PCR; TCRdb's copy has only in-frame clones and leaves some out. Here the sample spans more than 30,000 clones, roughly 94% being singletons. What was sequenced was peripheral blood. The receptors derive from a human donor with active COVID-19. The donor label of this sample is uncertain.

This clone was recorded only once. The chain has TRBV19 and TRBJ2-7, with D perhaps TRBD2 (5 bases). Germline CDR1 is LNHDA and CDR2 is SQIVND (reference sequence). The CDR3 contains 15 residues. Deletions cut 5 bases from V and 5 bases from J, with 19 bases between. The CDR3 sequence: CASSLRGGGVDEQYF. The DNA of the CDR3 is TGTGCCAGTAGTCTCCGCGGCGGAGGTGTCGACGAGCAGTACTTC.

The chain combines TRBV5-1 with TRBJ2-1; D is perhaps TRBD1 (6 bases). Germline V gene sequence: CDR1 SGHRS, CDR2 YFSETQ. The V end was cut by 6 bases, the J end by 8 bases, with 21 bases between. This CDR3 is built from 15 residues. In nucleotides, the CDR3 is TGCGCCAGCACGCCAGGGGTTCAAAATGGTCATGAGCAGTTCTTC. Its translation: CASTPGVQNGHEQFF.

The gene calls are TRBV5-1 and TRBJ2-1; TRBD2 aligns across 10 bases. The V segment lost 2 bases and the J segment 4 bases; nucleotides outside the gene matches: 6. From germline, CDR1 is SGHRS and CDR2 YFSETQ. The length of the CDR3 is 16 residues. For the CDR3, the DNA is TGCGCCAGCAGCTTCTCTGCTAGCGGGGGTTACAATGAGCAGTTCTTC. Translated, it gives CASSFSASGGYNEQFF.

In nucleotides, the CDR3 is TGCGCCAGCAGCTTGCTTAGTTTCCAGGTCACCGGGGAGCTGTTTTTT. It specifies CASSLLSFQVTGELFF. The chain carries TRBV5-1 and TRBJ2-2; D ambiguous. Germline assignment: CDR1 SGHRS and CDR2 YFSETQ. The germline V and J ends were trimmed by 1 base and 4 bases, with 14 bases remaining between them. The CDR3 loop spans 16 amino acids.

V usage is TRBV18 and J usage is TRBJ2-2; D is perhaps TRBD2 (6 bases). This CDR3 has 16 residues. Germline CDR1 is KGHSH and CDR2 is LQKENI. V lost 3 bases, J lost 3 bases, and 14 bases lay in between. Written as DNA, the CDR3 is TGTGCCAGCTCACCGGAGATCTCGGGAGACACCGGGGAGCTGTTTTTT. Its translation: CASSPEISGDTGELFF.

The chain is built from TRBV7-6 and TRBJ2-1; 7 nucleotides line up with TRBD2. Trimming cost V 2 bases and J 6 bases; bases outside gene matches: 13. This CDR3 has 17 residues. The germline CDR1 and CDR2 sequences are SGHVS and FNYEAQ. The CDR3 region is CASSLQAGVSPGNEQFF. In nucleotides, the CDR3 is TGTGCCAGCAGCTTACAGGCGGGAGTTTCCCCTGGCAATGAGCAGTTCTTC.

J is TRBJ2-7 and V is TRBV5-1; 7 nucleotides align to TRBD1. CDR3 length: 15 amino acids. The trim removed 4 bases at V and 4 bases at J, leaving 11 bases unmatched. In germline, CDR1 is SGHRS, CDR2 YFSETQ. The CDR3 nucleotides are TGCGCCAGCAGCCAGAAGACAGGGTCCACTTACGAGCAGTACTTC. It codes for CASSQKTGSTYEQYF. Combining the CDR3 with reference TRBV5-1 and TRBJ2-7 gives the whole variable domain KAGVTQTPRYLIKTRGQQVTLSCSPISGHRSVSWYQQTPGQGLQFLFEYFSETQRNKGNFPGRFSGRQFSNSRSEMNVSTLELGDSALYLCASSQKTGSTYEQYFGPGTRLTVT.

This chain connects TRBV2 to TRBJ2-3; D uncertain. The CDR3 has 11 amino acids. Germline CDR1 is SNHLY and CDR2 is FYNNEI. Trimming took off 7 bases at V and 6 bases at J, with 8 bases between the two ends. The CDR3 sequence is CASTVSDTQYF. In DNA form, the CDR3 reads TGTGCCAGCACAGTTTCGGATACGCAGTATTTT.

The rearrangement uses TRBV11-3 and TRBJ2-4; D not certain. This CDR3 region has 18 residues. CDR1 SGHNT and CDR2 YENEEA come from the germline V gene. Trimming pared 1 base from V and 0 bases from J, leaving 16 bases between. The CDR3 nucleotides read TGTGCCAGCAGCTTAGGATCGTCTGCGAATATAGCCAAAAACATTCAGTACTTC. Translating gives CASSLGSSANIAKNIQYF. Using reference TRBV11-3 and TRBJ2-4 for the parts outside the CDR3, the full variable domain is EAGVVQSPRYKIIEKKQPVAFWCNPISGHNTLYWYLQNLGQGPELLIRYENEEAVDDSQLPKDRFSAERLKGVDSTLKIQPAELGDSAVYLCASSLGSSANIAKNIQYFGAGTRLSVL.

The chain has TRBV6-6 and TRBJ2-1, with 9 bases lining up with TRBD2. Germline V CDR1 and CDR2: MNHNY, SVGAGI (reference sequence). V was clipped by 0 bases and J by 2 bases; unmatched bases: 2. This CDR3 is built from 16 residues. CDR3 loop: CASSYSREGPYNEQFF. Here the CDR3 DNA reads TGTGCCAGCAGTTACTCGCGGGAGGGCCCCTACAATGAGCAGTTCTTC.

The gene calls are TRBV5-1 and TRBJ2-7, with a possible D match to TRBD1 (6 bases). V shed 4 bases and J shed 5 bases, with 13 bases lying between them. The CDR3 is 13 residues long. Germline values: CDR1 SGHRS, CDR2 YFSETQ. The chain's CDR3 is CASSPQGWDEQYF. CDR3 bases: TGCGCCAGCAGCCCTCAGGGGTGGGACGAGCAGTACTTC.

V and J are TRBV18 and TRBJ1-4, with a tentative D call TRBD1 (5 bases). The CDR3 is 14 residues long. Deletions cut 3 bases from V and 0 bases from J, with 5 bases between. Germline CDR1 KGHSH, CDR2 LQKENI. DNA for the CDR3: TGTGCCAGCTCACCGACAGCAACTAATGAAAAACTGTTTTTT. It specifies CASSPTATNEKLFF.

This chain joins TRBV11-3 and TRBJ2-2; 7 bases are shared with TRBD1. The germline gives CDR1 SGHNT, CDR2 YENEEA. CDR3 size: 14 residues. V lost 4 bases, J lost 6 bases, and 5 bases stayed unmatched. The chain's CDR3 is CASSSITGAGELFF. The CDR3 DNA sequence: TGTGCCAGCAGCTCTATCACAGGGGCCGGGGAGCTGTTTTTT.

This chain links TRBV11-3 with TRBJ2-1, with 9 bases identical to TRBD1. Looked up from germline, CDR1 is SGHNT and CDR2 is YENEEA. This CDR3 has 15 amino acids. V lost 5 bases, J lost 5 bases, and 7 bases stayed unmatched. The CDR3 loop is CASSHTGGRNNEQFF. Here the CDR3 DNA reads TGTGCCAGCAGCCACACAGGGGGCCGGAACAATGAGCAGTTCTTC.